This TCR beta chain emerged from a study of T cells in localized non-small cell lung cancer. Study-wide findings and caveats: Uninvolved adjacent lung had more T cell clonality than any other tissue, topping tumor. Prolonged overall survival went with higher T cell density in the blood. When the top 100 tumor clones were examined, a median about 60 of them also appeared in the adjacent lung, which was paired and uninvolved. Sequencing covered just one tumor region, so heterogeneity cannot be ruled out.

With respect to this clone: The target antigen is unknown.

The protocol was immunoSEQ multiplex PCR, while the TCRdb copy is restricted to in-frame clones and leaves out a portion. The table includes about 40,000 clones, more than 85% detected once. This sequence originates from a man aged 18 to 50 with stage I lung adenocarcinoma. This sample comprised peripheral blood, obtained before any cancer treatment.

The CDR3 here is CASSLSGGNTEAFF. The CDR3 DNA reads as TGTGCCAGCAGCTTGTCAGGGGGCAACACTGAAGCTTTCTTT. The gene calls are TRBV5-5 and TRBJ1-1; 8 positions agree with TRBD1. CDR1 is SGHKS and CDR2 is YYEKEE in the germline V gene (reference sequence). The ends lost 1 base at V and 2 bases at J; junction bases unmatched: 1. The CDR3 spans 14 residues.